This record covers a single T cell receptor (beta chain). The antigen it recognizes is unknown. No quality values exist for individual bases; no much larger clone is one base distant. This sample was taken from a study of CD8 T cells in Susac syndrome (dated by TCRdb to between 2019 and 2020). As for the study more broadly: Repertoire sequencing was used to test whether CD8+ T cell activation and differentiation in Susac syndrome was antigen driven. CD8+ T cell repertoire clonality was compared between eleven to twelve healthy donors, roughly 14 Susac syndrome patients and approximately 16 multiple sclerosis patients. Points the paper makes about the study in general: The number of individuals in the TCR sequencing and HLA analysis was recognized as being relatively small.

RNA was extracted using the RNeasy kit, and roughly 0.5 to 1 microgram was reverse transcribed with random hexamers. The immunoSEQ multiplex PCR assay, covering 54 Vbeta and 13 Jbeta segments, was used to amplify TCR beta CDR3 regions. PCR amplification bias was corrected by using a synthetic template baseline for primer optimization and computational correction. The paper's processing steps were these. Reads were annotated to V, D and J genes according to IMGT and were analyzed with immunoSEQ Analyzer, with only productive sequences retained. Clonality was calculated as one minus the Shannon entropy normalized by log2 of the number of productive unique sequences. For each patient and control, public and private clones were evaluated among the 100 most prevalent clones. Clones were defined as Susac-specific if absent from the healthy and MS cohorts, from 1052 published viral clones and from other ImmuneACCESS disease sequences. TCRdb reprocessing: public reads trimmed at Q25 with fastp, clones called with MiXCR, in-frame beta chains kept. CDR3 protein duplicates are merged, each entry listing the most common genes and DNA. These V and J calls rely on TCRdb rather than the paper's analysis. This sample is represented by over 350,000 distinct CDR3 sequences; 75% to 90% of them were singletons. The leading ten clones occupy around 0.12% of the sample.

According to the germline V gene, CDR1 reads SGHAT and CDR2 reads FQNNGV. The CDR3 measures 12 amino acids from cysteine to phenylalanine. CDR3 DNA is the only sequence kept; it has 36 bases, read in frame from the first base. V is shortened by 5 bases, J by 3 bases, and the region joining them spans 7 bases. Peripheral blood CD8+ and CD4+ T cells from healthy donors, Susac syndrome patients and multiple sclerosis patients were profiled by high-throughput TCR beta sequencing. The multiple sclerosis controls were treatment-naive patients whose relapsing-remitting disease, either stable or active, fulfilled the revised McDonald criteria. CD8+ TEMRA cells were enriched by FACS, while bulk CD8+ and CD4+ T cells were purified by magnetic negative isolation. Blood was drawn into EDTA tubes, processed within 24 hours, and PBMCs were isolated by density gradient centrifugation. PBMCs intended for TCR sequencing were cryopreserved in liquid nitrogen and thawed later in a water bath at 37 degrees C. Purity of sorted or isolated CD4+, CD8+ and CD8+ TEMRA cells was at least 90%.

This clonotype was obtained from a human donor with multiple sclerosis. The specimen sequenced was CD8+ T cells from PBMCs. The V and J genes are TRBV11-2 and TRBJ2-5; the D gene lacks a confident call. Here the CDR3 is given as CASSGVEETQYF. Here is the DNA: TGTGCCAGCAGCGGCGTGGAAGAGACCCAGTACTTC.